The 22 T cell receptor beta chains listed next were all sequenced from one sample in a study of blood T cell repertoires in COVID-19. Profiled with immunoSEQ multiplex PCR; TCRdb holds only in-frame clones, not every one. The sample holds tens of thousands of clones; more than 60% are singletons and the top ten take roughly 9.8%. The sequenced sample consisted of peripheral blood. The receptor set was obtained from a human donor in a cohort sampled during active COVID-19.

The chain uses TRBV4-2 and TRBJ2-3; the D gene is possibly TRBD1 (5 bases). The CDR3 is 16 amino acids. V shed 4 bases and J shed 5 bases, with 19 bases lying between them. The germline V gene encodes CDR1 LGHNA and CDR2 YNFKEQ. The CDR3 spells CASSRTTPGRGDTQYF. The DNA of the CDR3 is TGTGCCAGCAGCCGTACCACACCAGGAAGGGGAGATACGCAGTATTTT.

This clone was seen only once. This chain uses TRBV2 with TRBJ2-2; 10 nucleotides line up with TRBD2. The length of the CDR3 is 15 residues. Germline V gene lookup returns CDR1 SNHLY and CDR2 FYNNEI. The ends lost 10 bases at V and 6 bases at J; junction bases unmatched: 11. The CDR3 nucleotides read TGTGCCACCTCACCTAGCGGGAGAGGGTCCGGGGAGCTGTTTTTT. Amino acid sequence: CATSPSGRGSGELFF.

The gene calls are TRBV9 and TRBJ2-3; D call uncertain. Germline-derived CDR1 and CDR2 are SGDLS and YYNGEE. V shed 6 bases and J shed 0 bases, with 8 bases lying between them. This CDR3 comprises 13 residues. CDR3 protein: CASMRSSTDTQYF. CDR3 nucleotides: TGTGCCAGCATGCGCTCTAGCACAGATACGCAGTATTTT.

This chain uses TRBV5-1 with TRBJ2-1; 11 bases agree with TRBD2. CDR3 size: 17 residues. V shed 4 bases, J shed 3 bases, and the junction held 9 bases outside the gene matches. Germline CDR1 SGHRS, CDR2 YFSETQ. CDR3 nucleotide sequence: TGCGCCAGCAGCCCGGTGCCGGGACTAGCGGTCTACAATGAGCAGTTCTTC. Its translation: CASSPVPGLAVYNEQFF.

The chain couples TRBV5-1 to TRBJ2-5; 7 positions agree with TRBD2. Germline V gives CDR1 SGHRS, CDR2 YFSETQ. V dropped 4 bases and J dropped 0; count of bases not matched to a gene: 12. The CDR3 extends over 17 amino acids. CDR3 sequence: CASSRGGAGRYQETQYF. The DNA for the CDR3 is TGCGCCAGCAGCCGGGGAGGGGCAGGCCGGTACCAAGAGACCCAGTACTTC.

CDR3 amino acids: CATSGGGKHGYTF. In DNA, the CDR3 is TGTGCCACGAGCGGCGGGGGCAAGCATGGCTACACCTTC. V and J are TRBV15 and TRBJ1-2; perhaps TRBD1 as D (6 bases). The CDR3 consists of 13 residues. Germline assignment: CDR1 LNHNV and CDR2 YYDKDF (reference sequence). V dropped 9 bases and J dropped 6 bases, with 17 bases sitting between them.

This chain uses TRBV21-1 with TRBJ2-3; TRBD2 was called by the table and not checked on the DNA. TRBV21-1 is noted as a pseudogene. CDR3 size: 17 residues. The CDR3 loop is CASILRTGSGNTDTQYF. CDR3 DNA sequence: TGTGCCAGCATCTTAAGAACCGGGAGCGGTAACACAGATACGCAGTATTTT.

A single count supports this clone. The CDR3 coding sequence is TGTGCCAGCAGCGTAGGTGGGACAGCCTACGAGCAGTACTTC. This gives the protein CASSVGGTAYEQYF. V is TRBV9 and J is TRBJ2-7, with 7 bases matching TRBD1. Per the germline V gene, CDR1 is SGDLS and CDR2 is YYNGEE. CDR3 length equals 14 residues. J was trimmed by 2 bases and V by 0 bases; bases with no gene match: 2.

This clone was recorded a few times. V and J are TRBV21-1 and TRBJ2-5; the table's D call of TRBD1 was not tested on the DNA. TRBV21-1 constitutes a pseudogene. CDR3 length equals 18 residues. The CDR3 DNA sequence: TGTGCCAGCAGCAAATTTAATATAGACAGGGGAGGTAAGGAGACCCAGTACTTC. It translates to CASSKFNIDRGGKETQYF.

The sample holds a few counts of this clone. The chain links TRBV18 to TRBJ1-1; D may be TRBD1 (5 bases). V was clipped by 8 bases and J by 5 bases, with 18 bases between them. Germline V gene data show CDR1 as KGHSH and CDR2 as LQKENI. The CDR3 covers 14 residues. CDR3 protein: CASADSEDKTEAFF. The CDR3 nucleotides are TGTGCCAGCGCCGACAGTGAGGATAAAACTGAAGCTTTCTTT.

V gene TRBV18 combines with J gene TRBJ1-5; the match to TRBD1 covers 7 bases. Germline V gives CDR1 KGHSH, CDR2 LQKENI. The CDR3 runs to 13 residues. Trimming took 6 bases from V and 3 from J; bases not matched to a gene: 2. CDR3 region: CASSGQDNQPQHF. CDR3 DNA sequence: TGTGCCAGCTCCGGACAGGACAATCAGCCCCAGCATTTT.

This clone was recorded only once. This sequence joins TRBV30 and TRBJ2-7, with 12 positions matching TRBD2. From germline, CDR1 is GTSNPN and CDR2 SVGIG (reference sequence). The CDR3 length is 16 residues. With 3 bases clipped from V and 5 bases from J, the junction kept 11 bases outside the gene matches. The CDR3 DNA is TGTGCCTGGAGGACCCCTAGCGGGAGGGATTTCAACGAGCAGTACTTC. Amino acids: CAWRTPSGRDFNEQYF.

V and J are TRBV7-2 and TRBJ1-1; TRBD1 might be the D (6 bases). Germline-derived CDR1 and CDR2 are SGHTA and FQGNSA. Trimming took off 7 bases at V and 1 base at J, with 13 bases between the two ends. The CDR3 loop spans 14 amino acids. The CDR3 reads CASTSGVRNTEAFF. The DNA for the CDR3 is TGTGCCAGCACCTCAGGGGTCCGGAACACTGAAGCTTTCTTT. The full variable domain, in which reference TRBV7-2 and TRBJ1-1 provide the parts outside the CDR3, is GAGVSQSPSNKVTEKGKDVELRCDPISGHTALYWYRQSLGQGLEFLIYFQGNSAPDKSGLPSDRFSAERTGGSVSTLTIQRTQQEDSAVYLCASTSGVRNTEAFFGQGTRLTVV.

The V gene is TRBV30, the J gene TRBJ1-1; no reliable D call. Germline CDR1 and CDR2: GTSNPN and SVGIG (reference sequence). The CDR3 sequence is 12 residues long. The V and J ends lost 4 bases and 0 bases respectively, with 6 bases between them. The CDR3 sequence: CAWTGMNTEAFF. For the CDR3, the DNA is TGTGCCTGGACAGGAATGAACACTGAAGCTTTCTTT.

The chain recombines TRBV6-4 with TRBJ2-3; TRBD2 aligns across 7 bases. The germline V gene encodes CDR1 MRHNA and CDR2 SNTAGT. This CDR3 has 14 residues. J lost 0 bases, V lost 6 bases, and 3 bases had no gene match. CDR3 residues: CASSNGGSTDTQYF. DNA of the CDR3: TGTGCCAGCAGCAACGGGGGGAGCACAGATACGCAGTATTTT.

The V call is TRBV7-2, the J call TRBJ1-5; D not certain. The V gene's germline CDR1 is SGHTA and CDR2 FQGNSA. V was pared by 1 base and J by 4 bases, with 5 bases between. The CDR3 contains 13 residues. The CDR3 loop is CASSLEQNQPQHF. For the CDR3, the DNA is TGTGCCAGCAGCTTAGAACAGAATCAGCCCCAGCATTTT.

Here the CDR3 DNA reads TGTGCCACCAGTGATGTGACAGGGAGAAGGACCCGGGCCTACAATGAGCAGTTCTTC. This encodes CATSDVTGRRTRAYNEQFF. This chain connects TRBV24-1 to TRBJ2-1; TRBD1 aligns across 7 bases. CDR3 length equals 19 residues. Germline-derived CDR1 and CDR2 are KGHDR and SFDVKD. V was pared by 3 bases and J by 2 bases, with 15 bases of the junction left unmatched.

This chain joins TRBV5-1 and TRBJ2-7; TRBD2 matches 8 bases. The V gene end was trimmed by 0 bases and the J gene end by 0 bases; junction bases not matched to a gene: 11. CDR1 and CDR2 from the germline V gene are SGHRS and YFSETQ. The CDR3 runs 18 residues. The CDR3 reads CASSLAVLAVRSSYEQYF. Written as DNA, the CDR3 is TGCGCCAGCAGCTTGGCCGTACTAGCGGTACGTAGCTCCTACGAGCAGTACTTC.

This chain links TRBV14 with TRBJ2-1; the D is unclear. V was shortened by 0 bases and J by 8 bases, with 11 bases between the two germline ends. This CDR3 comprises 14 residues. The germline V gene encodes CDR1 SGHDN and CDR2 FVKESK. CDR3 sequence reads: CASSQDWLLDEQFF. CDR3 DNA sequence: TGTGCCAGCAGCCAAGATTGGTTACTCGATGAGCAGTTCTTC.

V usage is TRBV7-2 and J usage is TRBJ1-5; 7 bases map to TRBD1. CDR3 length: 15 amino acids. The V segment lost 0 bases and the J segment 1 base; nucleotides outside the gene matches: 0. Germline V gene data show CDR1 as SGHTA and CDR2 as FQGNSA. CDR3 residues: CASSLAGQSNQPQHF. As DNA, the CDR3 is TGTGCCAGCAGCTTAGCGGGACAGAGCAATCAGCCCCAGCATTTT.

This chain links TRBV11-2 with TRBJ2-1; D gene uncertain. The CDR3 is 15 residues long. The ends were cut back, 1 base at V and 4 bases at J, with 11 bases in the middle. Per the germline V gene, CDR1 is SGHAT and CDR2 is FQNNGV. The CDR3 spells CASSLGHSRYNEQFF. In nucleotides, the CDR3 is TGTGCCAGCAGCTTAGGTCACTCCAGGTACAATGAGCAGTTCTTC.

The rearrangement links TRBV6-6 to TRBJ1-4, with 7 bases matching TRBD1. V shed 6 bases and J 8 bases; nucleotides not matched to a gene: 9. Germline CDR1 reads MNHNY; CDR2 reads SVGAGI (reference sequence). The CDR3 consists of 14 residues. In DNA form, the CDR3 reads TGTGCCAGCAGGTTCGGGACAGAGGGGGAAAAACTGTTTTTT. This codes for CASRFGTEGEKLFF.